This record covers a single T cell receptor (beta chain). Its specificity is not known. Both 60 Vbeta primers and 13 Jbeta primers went into the PCR. Profiling relied on immunoSEQ multiplex PCR, and the TCRdb table lists in-frame clones only, not all of them. The sample contains 200,000 or so clones, about three quarters of which appear only once. Looked up from germline, CDR1 is SSHAT and CDR2 is FNYEAQ (reference sequence). This CDR3 contains 14 residues. Trimming pared 5 bases from V and 0 bases from J, leaving 8 bases between. These data are taken from a study of cytomegalovirus exposure and HLA in healthy donors. The study, taken as a whole, reports: What was likely a sequencing artifact was a cluster of highly shared sequence variants.

The receptor's source is a man aged 35 to 55 in good health and CMV-seronegative. The sample consisted of PBMCs. The V and J genes are TRBV7-7 and TRBJ1-3; TRBD1 might be the D (5 bases). CDR3 bases: TGTGCCAGCAGCCCGACAGTCTCTGGAAACACCATATATTTT. As protein: CASSPTVSGNTIYF. Based on the CDR3 plus reference TRBV7-7 and TRBJ1-3, the full variable domain is GAGVSQSPRYKVTKRGQDVTLRCDPISSHATLYWYQQALGQGPEFLTYFNYEAQPDKSGLPSDRFSAERPEGSISTLTIQRTEQRDSAMYRCASSPTVSGNTIYFGEGSWLTVV.